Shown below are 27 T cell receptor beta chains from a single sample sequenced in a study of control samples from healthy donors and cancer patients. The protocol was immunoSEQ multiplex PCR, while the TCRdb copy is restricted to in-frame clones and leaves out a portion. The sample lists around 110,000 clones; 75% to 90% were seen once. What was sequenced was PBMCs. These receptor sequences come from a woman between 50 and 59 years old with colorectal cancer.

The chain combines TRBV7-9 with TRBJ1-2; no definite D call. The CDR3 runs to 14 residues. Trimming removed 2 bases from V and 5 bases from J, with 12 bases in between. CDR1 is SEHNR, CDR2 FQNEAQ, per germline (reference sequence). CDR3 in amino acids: CASSLSPREYGYTF. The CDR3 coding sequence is TGTGCCAGCAGCTTATCCCCCCGGGAATATGGCTACACCTTC.

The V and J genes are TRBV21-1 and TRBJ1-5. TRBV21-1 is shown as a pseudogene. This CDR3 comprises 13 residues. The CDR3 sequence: CASRAESNQPQHF. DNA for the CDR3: TGTGCCAGCCGAGCAGAGAGCAATCAGCCCCAGCATTTT.

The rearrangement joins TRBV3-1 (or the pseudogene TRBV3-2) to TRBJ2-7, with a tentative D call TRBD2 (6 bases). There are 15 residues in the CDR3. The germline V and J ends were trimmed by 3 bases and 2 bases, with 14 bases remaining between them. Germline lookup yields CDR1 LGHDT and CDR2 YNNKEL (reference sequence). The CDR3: CASSQRGLGAYEQYF. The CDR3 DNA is TGTGCCAGCAGCCAGCGGGGACTGGGGGCCTACGAGCAGTACTTC.

CDR3 sequence (DNA): TGTGCCAGCTCACCCTCGACAGGGGGTAGTGGCAATGAGCAGTTCTTC. Translated, it gives CASSPSTGGSGNEQFF. This chain links TRBV18 with TRBJ2-1; 9 bases map to TRBD1. V was pared by 3 bases and J by 6 bases, with 9 bases of the junction left unmatched. Looked up from germline, CDR1 is KGHSH and CDR2 is LQKENI. The CDR3 totals 16 residues.

The CDR3: CASSPSSSPQGETQYF. The CDR3 nucleotides are TGTGCCAGCTCACCATCCTCATCCCCCCAGGGAGAGACCCAGTACTTC. The chain links TRBV18 to TRBJ2-5, with a tentative D call TRBD1 (5 bases). This CDR3 has 16 residues. CDR1 is KGHSH, CDR2 LQKENI, per germline. The ends were cut back, 2 bases at V and 4 bases at J, with 17 bases in the middle.

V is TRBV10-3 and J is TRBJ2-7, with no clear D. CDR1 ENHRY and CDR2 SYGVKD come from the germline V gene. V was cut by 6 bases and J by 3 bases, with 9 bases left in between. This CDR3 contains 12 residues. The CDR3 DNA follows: TGTGCCATCAGCCCTTTCGGCTACGAGCAGTACTTC. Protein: CAISPFGYEQYF.

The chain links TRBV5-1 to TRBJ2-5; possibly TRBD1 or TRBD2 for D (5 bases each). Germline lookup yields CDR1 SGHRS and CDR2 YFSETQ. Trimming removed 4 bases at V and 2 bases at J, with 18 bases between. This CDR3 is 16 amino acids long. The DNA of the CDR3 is TGCGCCAGCAGCAGAGCCGGGACGAACGTTCAAGAGACCCAGTACTTC. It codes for CASSRAGTNVQETQYF.

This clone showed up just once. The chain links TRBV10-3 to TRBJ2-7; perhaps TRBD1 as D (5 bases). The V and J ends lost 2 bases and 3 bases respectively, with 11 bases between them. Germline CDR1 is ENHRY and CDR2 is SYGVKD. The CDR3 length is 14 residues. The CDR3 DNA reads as TGTGCCATCAGTGAGGCAGGGCAGAACTACGAGCAGTACTTC. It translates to CAISEAGQNYEQYF.

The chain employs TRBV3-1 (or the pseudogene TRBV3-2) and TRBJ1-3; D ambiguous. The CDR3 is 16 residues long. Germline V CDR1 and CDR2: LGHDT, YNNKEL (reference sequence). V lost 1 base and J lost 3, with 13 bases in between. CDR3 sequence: CASSQVRSSRGNTIYF. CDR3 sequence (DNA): TGTGCCAGCAGCCAAGTTCGGTCTTCGCGTGGAAACACCATATATTTT.

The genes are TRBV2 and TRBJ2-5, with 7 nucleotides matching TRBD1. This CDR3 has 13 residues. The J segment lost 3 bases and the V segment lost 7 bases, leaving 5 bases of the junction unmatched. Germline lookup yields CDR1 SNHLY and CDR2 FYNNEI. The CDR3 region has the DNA TGTGCCAGCACCAAAGACAGGGAAGAGACCCAGTACTTC. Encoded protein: CASTKDREETQYF.

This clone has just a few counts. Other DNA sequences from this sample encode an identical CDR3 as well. CDR3: CASSLGTGGYEQYF. The CDR3 DNA reads TGCGCCAGCAGCTTGGGTACGGGTGGCTACGAGCAGTACTTC. The V call is TRBV5-1, the J call TRBJ2-7; D is uncertain. Germline CDR1 SGHRS, CDR2 YFSETQ. Trimming cost V 0 bases and J 3 bases, with 10 bases left between them. The CDR3 totals 14 residues.

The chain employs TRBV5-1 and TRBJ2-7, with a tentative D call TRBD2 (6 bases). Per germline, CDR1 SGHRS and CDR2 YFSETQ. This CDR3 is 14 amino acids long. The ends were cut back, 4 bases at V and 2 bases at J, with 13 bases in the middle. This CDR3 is CASSPGTQTYEQYF. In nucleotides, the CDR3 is TGCGCCAGCAGCCCAGGGACTCAAACCTACGAGCAGTACTTC. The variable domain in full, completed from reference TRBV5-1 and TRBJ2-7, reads KAGVTQTPRYLIKTRGQQVTLSCSPISGHRSVSWYQQTPGQGLQFLFEYFSETQRNKGNFPGRFSGRQFSNSRSEMNVSTLELGDSALYLCASSPGTQTYEQYFGPGTRLTVT.

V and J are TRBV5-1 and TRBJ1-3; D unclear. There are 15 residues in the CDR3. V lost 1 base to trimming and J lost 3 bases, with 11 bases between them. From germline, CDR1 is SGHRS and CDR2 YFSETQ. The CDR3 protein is CASSLSVSDGNTIYF. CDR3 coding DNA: TGCGCCAGCAGCTTGTCGGTCTCGGATGGAAACACCATATATTTT.

In DNA, the CDR3 is TGTGCCAGCAGCGGTCGCGGCGGGGAGCTGTTTTTT. This codes for CASSGRGGELFF. The J gene is TRBJ2-2, the V gene TRBV3-1 (or the pseudogene TRBV3-2); unclear D gene. With 5 bases removed from V and 7 bases from J, the gap between germline ends came to 8 bases. CDR1 and CDR2 from the germline V gene are LGHDT and YNNKEL (reference sequence). CDR3 length: 12 residues.

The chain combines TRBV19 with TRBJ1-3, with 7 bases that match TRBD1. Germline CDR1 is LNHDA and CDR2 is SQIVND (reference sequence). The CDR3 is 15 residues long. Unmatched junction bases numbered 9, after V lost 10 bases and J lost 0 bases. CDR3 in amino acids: CATRSGTASGNTIYF. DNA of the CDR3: TGTGCCACAAGAAGCGGGACAGCCTCTGGAAACACCATATATTTT.

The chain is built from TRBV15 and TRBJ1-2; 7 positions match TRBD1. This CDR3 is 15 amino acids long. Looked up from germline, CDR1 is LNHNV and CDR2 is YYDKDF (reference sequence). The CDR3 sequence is CATGTDREGYYGYTF. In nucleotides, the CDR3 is TGTGCGACCGGGACAGATAGAGAAGGCTACTATGGCTACACCTTC.

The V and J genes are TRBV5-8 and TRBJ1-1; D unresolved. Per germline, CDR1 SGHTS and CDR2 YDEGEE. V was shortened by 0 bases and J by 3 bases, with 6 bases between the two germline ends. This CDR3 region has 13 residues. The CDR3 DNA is TGTGCCAGCAGCTTGGTTTATCACACTGAAGCTTTCTTT. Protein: CASSLVYHTEAFF.

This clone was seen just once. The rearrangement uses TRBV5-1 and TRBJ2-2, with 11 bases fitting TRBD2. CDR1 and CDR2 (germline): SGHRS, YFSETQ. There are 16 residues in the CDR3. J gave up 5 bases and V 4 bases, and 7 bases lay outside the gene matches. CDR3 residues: CASSKGLAERTGELFF. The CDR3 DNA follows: TGCGCCAGCAGCAAGGGACTAGCGGAGAGAACCGGGGAGCTGTTTTTT.

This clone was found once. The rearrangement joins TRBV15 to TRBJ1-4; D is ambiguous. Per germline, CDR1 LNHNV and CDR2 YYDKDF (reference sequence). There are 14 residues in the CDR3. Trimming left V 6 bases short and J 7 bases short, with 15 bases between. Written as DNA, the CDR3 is TGTGCCACCAGAGCTGGCCGGAGGGCTGAAAAACTGTTTTTT. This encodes CATRAGRRAEKLFF.

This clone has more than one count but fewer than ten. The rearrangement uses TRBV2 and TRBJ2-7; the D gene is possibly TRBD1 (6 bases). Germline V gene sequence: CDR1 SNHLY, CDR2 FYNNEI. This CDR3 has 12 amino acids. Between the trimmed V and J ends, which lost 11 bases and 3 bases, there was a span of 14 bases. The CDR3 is CAGQTGNYEQYF. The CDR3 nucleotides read TGTGCCGGACAGACAGGTAACTACGAGCAGTACTTC.

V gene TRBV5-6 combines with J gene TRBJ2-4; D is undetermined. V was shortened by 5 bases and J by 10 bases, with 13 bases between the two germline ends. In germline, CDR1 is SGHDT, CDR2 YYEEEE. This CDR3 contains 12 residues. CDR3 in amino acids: CASSKEGRIQYF. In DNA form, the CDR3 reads TGTGCCAGCAGTAAAGAAGGTAGGATTCAGTACTTC.

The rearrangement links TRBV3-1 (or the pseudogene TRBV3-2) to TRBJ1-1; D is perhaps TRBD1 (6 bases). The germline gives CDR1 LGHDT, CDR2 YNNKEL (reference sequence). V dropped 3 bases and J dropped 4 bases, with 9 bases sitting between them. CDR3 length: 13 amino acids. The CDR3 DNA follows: TGTGCCAGCAGCCAGGGGGCTGTCACTGAAGCTTTCTTT. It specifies CASSQGAVTEAFF.

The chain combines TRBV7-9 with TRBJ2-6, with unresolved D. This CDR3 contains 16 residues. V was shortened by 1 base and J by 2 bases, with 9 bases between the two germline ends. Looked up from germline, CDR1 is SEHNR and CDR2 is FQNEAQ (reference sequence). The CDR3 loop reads CASSLVAAPGANVLTF. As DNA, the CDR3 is TGTGCCAGCAGCTTAGTGGCGGCCCCTGGGGCCAACGTCCTGACTTTC.

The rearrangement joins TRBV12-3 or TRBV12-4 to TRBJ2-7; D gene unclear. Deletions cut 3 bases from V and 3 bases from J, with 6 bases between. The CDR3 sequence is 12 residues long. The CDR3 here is CASSFYGYEQYF. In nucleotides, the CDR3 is TGTGCCAGCAGTTTTTATGGCTACGAGCAGTACTTC.

CDR3 protein: CASSAGASSYNEQFF. Here the CDR3 DNA reads TGCGCCAGCAGTGCGGGAGCCTCCTCCTACAATGAGCAGTTCTTC. The chain combines TRBV10-1 with TRBJ2-1; weak D call: TRBD2 (6 bases). Germline V CDR1 and CDR2: WNHNN, SYGVQD (reference sequence). The CDR3 is made up of 15 amino acids. Trimming stripped 4 bases from V and 0 bases from J, with 10 bases between.

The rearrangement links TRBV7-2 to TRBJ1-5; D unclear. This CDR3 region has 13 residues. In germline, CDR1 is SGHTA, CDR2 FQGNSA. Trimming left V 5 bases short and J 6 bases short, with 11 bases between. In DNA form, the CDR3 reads TGTGCCAGCAGCCAGGACGGTGTTCAGCCCCAGCATTTT. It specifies CASSQDGVQPQHF.

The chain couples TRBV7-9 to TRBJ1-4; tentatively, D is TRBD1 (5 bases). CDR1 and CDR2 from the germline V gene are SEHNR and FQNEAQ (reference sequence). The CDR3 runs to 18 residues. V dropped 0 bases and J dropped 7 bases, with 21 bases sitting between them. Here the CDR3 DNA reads TGTGCCAGCAGCTTAGCTTTAGGGACTGCTTATCGGACTGAAAAACTGTTTTTT. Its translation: CASSLALGTAYRTEKLFF.